One and the same sample provided the 15 T cell receptor beta chains below, sequenced in a study of shared clonotypes between healthy human individuals. Sequencing used immunoSEQ multiplex PCR; TCRdb keeps in-frame clones, though not all of them. The sample records more than 500,000 clones, about 96% being singletons. Material: naive CD4+ T cells sorted from blood. Subset indicated: CD45RA+ positively selected. The receptors shown here come from a woman younger than 45 in good health.

The chain employs TRBV27 and TRBJ2-3; D not certain. With 2 bases removed from V and 0 bases from J, the gap between germline ends came to 12 bases. The CDR3 has 16 amino acids. Per the germline V gene, CDR1 is MNHEY and CDR2 is SMNVEV (reference sequence). CDR3 in amino acids: CASSLRWSTSTDTQYF. The CDR3 region has the DNA TGTGCCAGCAGTTTAAGGTGGAGTACTAGCACAGATACGCAGTATTTT.

The chain combines TRBV28 with TRBJ2-5; a weak D match, TRBD2 (5 bases). The V end lost 6 bases, the J end lost 2 bases, and 13 bases lay between the germline ends. Germline CDR1 reads MDHEN; CDR2 reads SYDVKM. This CDR3 is built from 14 residues. CDR3 region: CASRDWTRQETQYF. The CDR3 DNA reads TGTGCCAGCAGGGACTGGACGCGTCAAGAGACCCAGTACTTC.

The chain recombines TRBV6-6 with TRBJ2-7, with D unclear. V was clipped by 6 bases and J by 2 bases, with 11 bases between them. Germline V CDR1 and CDR2: MNHNY, SVGAGI (reference sequence). The CDR3 is 13 residues long. The CDR3 spells CASRAAQPYEQYF. CDR3 nucleotide sequence: TGTGCCAGCAGGGCCGCACAGCCCTACGAGCAGTACTTC.

The rearrangement uses TRBV27 and TRBJ2-7; unclear D gene. Germline V gene data show CDR1 as MNHEY and CDR2 as SMNVEV (reference sequence). The ends were cut back, 2 bases at V and 1 base at J, with 6 bases in the middle. This CDR3 region has 13 residues. CDR3 DNA: TGTGCCAGCAGTTTAGGCGCGTCCTACGAGCAGTACTTC. It yields the protein CASSLGASYEQYF.

The chain carries TRBV28 and TRBJ2-7; possibly TRBD1 or TRBD2 for D (5 bases each). The CDR3 consists of 15 residues. The V gene lost 5 bases and the J gene lost 0 bases, with 14 bases spanning the gap. Per germline, CDR1 MDHEN and CDR2 SYDVKM. The DNA of the CDR3 is TGTGCCAGCAGTCGGGACCCCCCAAGCTCCTACGAGCAGTACTTC. This translates into CASSRDPPSSYEQYF.

The chain uses TRBV6-5 and TRBJ1-4; the D gene is possibly TRBD1 (5 bases). Germline V gene data show CDR1 as MNHEY and CDR2 as SVGAGI. The CDR3 covers 14 residues. Trimming removed 4 bases at V and 8 bases at J, with 14 bases between. CDR3 amino acids: CASSSGRVGEKLFF. CDR3 coding DNA: TGTGCCAGCAGTTCGGGCAGGGTGGGAGAAAAACTGTTTTTT.

In its sample, this clone was seen once. V is TRBV27 and J is TRBJ2-6, with 8 bases that match TRBD2. V lost 5 bases and J lost 2; bases outside the gene matches: 5. Per the germline V gene, CDR1 is MNHEY and CDR2 is SMNVEV (reference sequence). This CDR3 comprises 16 residues. CDR3 bases: TGTGCCAGCAGTAAGGAGCGGGAGCCTGGGGCCAACGTCCTGACTTTC. Its protein is CASSKEREPGANVLTF.

This chain connects TRBV28 to TRBJ2-7; D might be TRBD1 (6 bases). Trimming shortened V by 0 bases and J by 4 bases, and 13 bases separated the two germline ends. CDR1 is MDHEN and CDR2 is SYDVKM in the germline V gene. The CDR3 spans 15 residues. CDR3 protein: CASSLWPGQNYEQYF. In nucleotides, the CDR3 is TGTGCCAGCAGTTTATGGCCAGGACAGAATTACGAGCAGTACTTC.

V is TRBV5-1 and J is TRBJ2-1, with D unresolved. The germline CDR1 and CDR2 sequences are SGHRS and YFSETQ. This CDR3 contains 13 residues. Trimming pared 0 bases from V and 6 bases from J, leaving 7 bases between. CDR3 protein: CASSLVGGNEQFF. Here the CDR3 DNA reads TGCGCCAGCAGCTTGGTCGGCGGCAATGAGCAGTTCTTC.

The J gene is TRBJ1-1, the V gene TRBV18; D is unresolved. The CDR3 length is 15 residues. V lost 4 bases and J 5 bases, leaving 17 bases between the germline ends. Germline lookup yields CDR1 KGHSH and CDR2 LQKENI. In DNA form, the CDR3 reads TGTGCCAGCTCACGGGGAACCGGCGGGAGAACTGAAGCTTTCTTT. This encodes CASSRGTGGRTEAFF.

The CDR3 nucleotides read TGTGCCAGCAGCTTGAGAGGGACTAGCGGGAGGAATACGCAGTATTTT. As protein: CASSLRGTSGRNTQYF. This chain joins TRBV5-4 and TRBJ2-3; 15 nucleotides line up with TRBD2. From germline, CDR1 is SGHNT and CDR2 YYREEE (reference sequence). V was clipped by 1 base and J by 7 bases; unmatched bases: 4. CDR3 length: 16 residues.

This clone was observed a single time. The J gene is TRBJ1-2, the V gene TRBV28; D gene uncertain. The CDR3 is 14 amino acids. Trimming stripped 2 bases from V and 0 bases from J, with 7 bases between. CDR1 is MDHEN and CDR2 is SYDVKM in the germline V gene. Here the CDR3 DNA reads TGTGCCAGCAGTTTAGGGAGAGCTAACTATGGCTACACCTTC. It encodes CASSLGRANYGYTF.

The table lists this clone with a count of one. This sequence joins TRBV11-2 and TRBJ1-2; D is unresolved. Germline V gene sequence: CDR1 SGHAT, CDR2 FQNNGV. This CDR3 region has 13 residues. With 2 bases removed from V and 7 bases from J, the gap between germline ends came to 11 bases. CDR3 in amino acids: CASSLNTAIGYTF. The CDR3, as DNA: TGTGCCAGCAGCTTAAATACGGCCATTGGCTACACCTTC.

The J gene is TRBJ1-2, the V gene TRBV27, with no clear D. V lost 4 bases, J lost 6 bases, and 12 bases lay in between. The length of the CDR3 is 13 residues. Germline V gives CDR1 MNHEY, CDR2 SMNVEV (reference sequence). The CDR3 sequence: CASSSLGQHGYTF. CDR3 DNA: TGTGCCAGCAGTTCCCTCGGGCAGCATGGCTACACCTTC.

The chain employs TRBV5-1 and TRBJ2-7; tentatively, D is TRBD2 (5 bases). The CDR3 runs 13 residues. Trimming took 5 bases from V and 6 from J, leaving 15 bases between them. CDR1 and CDR2 (germline): SGHRS, YFSETQ. For the CDR3, the DNA is TGCGCCAGCAGTCTTCCGGGGATGGGCGAGCAGTACTTC. Translation: CASSLPGMGEQYF. The variable domain in full, with the rest retrieved from reference TRBV5-1 and TRBJ2-7, is KAGVTQTPRYLIKTRGQQVTLSCSPISGHRSVSWYQQTPGQGLQFLFEYFSETQRNKGNFPGRFSGRQFSNSRSEMNVSTLELGDSALYLCASSLPGMGEQYFGPGTRLTVT.